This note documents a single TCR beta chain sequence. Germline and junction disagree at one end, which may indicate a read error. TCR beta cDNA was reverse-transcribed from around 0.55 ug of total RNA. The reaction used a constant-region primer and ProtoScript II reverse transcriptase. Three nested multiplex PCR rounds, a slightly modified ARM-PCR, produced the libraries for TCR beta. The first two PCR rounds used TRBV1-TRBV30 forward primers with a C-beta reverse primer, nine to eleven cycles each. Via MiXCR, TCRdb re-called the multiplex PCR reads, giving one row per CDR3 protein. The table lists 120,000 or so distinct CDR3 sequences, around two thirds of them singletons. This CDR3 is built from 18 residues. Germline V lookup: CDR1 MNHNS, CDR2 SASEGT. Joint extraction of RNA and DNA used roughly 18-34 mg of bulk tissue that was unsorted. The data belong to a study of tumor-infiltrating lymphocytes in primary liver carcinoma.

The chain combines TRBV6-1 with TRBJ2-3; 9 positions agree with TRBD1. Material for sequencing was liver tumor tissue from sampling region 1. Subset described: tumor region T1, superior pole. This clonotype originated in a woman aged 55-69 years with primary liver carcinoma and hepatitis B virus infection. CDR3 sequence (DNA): TGTGCCAGCAGTGACCTTGATGCGACAGGGGGGGTTCAAGGTACGCAGTGTTTT. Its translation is CASSDLDATGGVQGTQCF.